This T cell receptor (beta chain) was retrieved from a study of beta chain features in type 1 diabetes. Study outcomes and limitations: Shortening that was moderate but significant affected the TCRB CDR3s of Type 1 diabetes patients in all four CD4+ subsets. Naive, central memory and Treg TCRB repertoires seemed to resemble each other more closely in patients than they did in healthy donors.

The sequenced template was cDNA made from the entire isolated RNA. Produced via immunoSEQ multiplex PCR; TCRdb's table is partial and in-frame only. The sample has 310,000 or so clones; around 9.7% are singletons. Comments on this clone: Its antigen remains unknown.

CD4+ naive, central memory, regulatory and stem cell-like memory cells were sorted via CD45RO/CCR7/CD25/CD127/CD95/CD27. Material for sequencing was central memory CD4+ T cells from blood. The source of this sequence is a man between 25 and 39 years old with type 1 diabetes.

This CDR3 reads CASSFTVLGANVLTF. CDR3 in DNA: TGCGCCAGCAGCTTTACGGTGTTAGGGGCCAACGTCCTGACTTTC. The chain joins TRBV5-1 to TRBJ2-6, with D hard to call. Germline CDR1 is SGHRS and CDR2 is YFSETQ. V was pared by 2 bases and J by 4 bases, with 10 bases between. This CDR3 contains 15 residues.